This T cell receptor (beta chain) was recovered during a study of blood T cell repertoires in COVID-19. On the study more broadly: Researchers got acute and convalescent COVID-19 samples from the United States, Italy and Spain. T cells, B-cell-depleted T cells, or PBMCs supplied cDNA or gDNA.

Source study methods: Amplification from reference gene primers served as the basis for estimated nucleated cell counts. Some clones are missing from TCRdb's copy, which holds only in-frame ones; the method was immunoSEQ multiplex PCR. V, J and clone size were drawn from that table, and D and trimming were deduced from the DNA. The sample lists around 80,000 clones, approximately 78% occurring once. This sequence was found in a man in his sixties with acute or convalescent COVID-19. The sequenced sample consisted of peripheral blood.

CDR3 in amino acids: CASSRSGSPRGETQYF. In DNA form, the CDR3 reads TGTGCCAGCAGTCGTAGCGGTTCCCCACGAGGAGAGACCCAGTACTTC. The gene calls are TRBV27 and TRBJ2-5, with D possibly TRBD2 on 6 matching bases. Per germline, CDR1 MNHEY and CDR2 SMNVEV (reference sequence). The CDR3 loop spans 16 amino acids. Trimming took off 5 bases at V and 4 bases at J, with 20 bases between the two ends.